Listed below are T cell receptor beta chains from one sample, sequenced in a study of T cells in Graves' hyperthyroidism and ophthalmopathy. TCRdb called the multiplex PCR reads again in MiXCR, with one record for every CDR3 protein. The repertoire holds about 400,000 distinct CDR3 sequences, with around 25% as singletons. Source material: blood. The receptors here all came from a man aged 50-60 years with Graves' hyperthyroidism. CDR3s leave out the opening cysteine and the closing phenylalanine or tryptophan.

v_gene: TRBV2; j_gene: TRBJ2-3; CDR3aa: ASSEFRRTASTDTQY
v_gene: TRBV6-1; j_gene: TRBJ1-1; CDR3aa: ASSWGQPLMNTEAF
v_gene: TRBV11-2; j_gene: TRBJ2-3; CDR3aa: ASSPGSSTDTQY
v_gene: TRBV28; j_gene: TRBJ2-1; CDR3aa: ASKRGGRYSYNEQS
v_gene: TRBV24-1; j_gene: TRBJ2-2; CDR3aa: ATSERPSSGYTGELF
v_gene: TRBV2; j_gene: TRBJ2-1; CDR3aa: ASSGLAGGGEQF
v_gene: TRBV6-1; j_gene: TRBJ1-5; CDR3aa: ASINTGYGHQPQH
v_gene: TRBV12-3/TRBV12-4; j_gene: TRBJ1-1; CDR3aa: ASSLTGHNMNTEAF
v_gene: TRBV20-1; j_gene: TRBJ2-7; CDR3aa: SARDFGRGYEQY
v_gene: TRBV6-1; j_gene: TRBJ2-1; CDR3aa: ASSRAGAEQF
v_gene: TRBV2; j_gene: TRBJ2-3; CDR3aa: ASLGGGQDTQY
v_gene: TRBV12-3/TRBV12-4; j_gene: TRBJ1-1; CDR3aa: ASTLGGDTEAF
v_gene: TRBV7-8; j_gene: TRBJ2-3; CDR3aa: ASSPGTQY
v_gene: TRBV11-2; j_gene: TRBJ2-5; CDR3aa: ASSLDGGQETQY
v_gene: TRBV6-1; j_gene: TRBJ2-5; CDR3aa: ASSELTGPQETQY
v_gene: TRBV20-1; j_gene: TRBJ2-7; CDR3aa: SASLRGEQY
v_gene: TRBV19; j_gene: TRBJ2-5; CDR3aa: ASRSRAGGLETQY
v_gene: TRBV28; j_gene: TRBJ2-2; CDR3aa: ASSELAGGTGELF
v_gene: TRBV20-1; j_gene: TRBJ2-1; CDR3aa: SARPTVTNFYNEQF
v_gene: TRBV2; j_gene: TRBJ1-5; CDR3aa: ASSGWEGNQPQH
v_gene: TRBV20-1; j_gene: TRBJ2-5; CDR3aa: SAARGETQY
v_gene: TRBV18; j_gene: TRBJ1-5; CDR3aa: ASSRGSAQH
v_gene: TRBV10-3; j_gene: TRBJ2-7; CDR3aa: AISEGTGPGGQY
v_gene: TRBV3-1; j_gene: TRBJ2-1; CDR3aa: ASSQDYGSGYEQF
v_gene: TRBV24-1; j_gene: TRBJ2-1; CDR3aa: ATSDPLAVYNEQF
v_gene: TRBV24-1; j_gene: TRBJ1-4; CDR3aa: ATSDRGQGEKLF
v_gene: TRBV18; j_gene: TRBJ2-2; CDR3aa: ASSFGQANTGELF
v_gene: TRBV11-3; j_gene: TRBJ2-1; CDR3aa: ASSSPGLVGGNEQF
v_gene: TRBV3-1; j_gene: TRBJ2-7; CDR3aa: ASSQEALAGGPYEQY
v_gene: TRBV7-8; j_gene: TRBJ2-1; CDR3aa: ASSQTFSGRDEQF
v_gene: TRBV5-5; j_gene: TRBJ2-7; CDR3aa: ASSLVGQGPYEQY
v_gene: TRBV20-1; j_gene: TRBJ1-1; CDR3aa: SANPTNRRTEAF
v_gene: TRBV11-3; j_gene: TRBJ1-2; CDR3aa: ASSPGGSRRGGYT
v_gene: TRBV6-1; j_gene: TRBJ1-2; CDR3aa: ASREGVRGNYGYT
v_gene: TRBV5-4; j_gene: TRBJ2-1; CDR3aa: ASSLVAGPSNEQF
v_gene: TRBV12-5; j_gene: TRBJ1-1; CDR3aa: ASGLFEGMDTEAF
v_gene: TRBV28; j_gene: TRBJ2-5; CDR3aa: ASKIRGKVETQY
v_gene: TRBV11-2; j_gene: TRBJ2-7; CDR3aa: ASSLARRPSYEQY
v_gene: TRBV28; j_gene: TRBJ1-6; CDR3aa: ASSILSSPLH
v_gene: TRBV27; j_gene: TRBJ2-1; CDR3aa: ASSFSRNEQF
v_gene: TRBV20-1; j_gene: TRBJ1-2; CDR3aa: SARLRGQGSDGYT
v_gene: TRBV11-2; j_gene: TRBJ2-3; CDR3aa: ASRPTTGGSTDTQY
v_gene: TRBV7-8; j_gene: TRBJ2-3; CDR3aa: ASSPRPPGNADTQY
v_gene: TRBV19; j_gene: TRBJ2-5; CDR3aa: ASSMRQQETQY
v_gene: TRBV30; j_gene: TRBJ2-1; CDR3aa: AWSRSGGYNEQF
v_gene: TRBV12-3/TRBV12-4; j_gene: TRBJ2-6; CDR3aa: ASSPTGGGGANVLT
v_gene: TRBV7-2; j_gene: TRBJ1-1; CDR3aa: ASSLDVRNTEAF
v_gene: TRBV7-9; j_gene: TRBJ2-1; CDR3aa: ASSQTGTAANEQF
v_gene: TRBV3-1; j_gene: TRBJ1-2; CDR3aa: ASSQHRDRANYGYT
v_gene: TRBV11-3; j_gene: TRBJ2-5; CDR3aa: ASSPLAGGGETQY
v_gene: TRBV19; j_gene: TRBJ2-1; CDR3aa: ASSSKTSGSIYEQF
v_gene: TRBV6-2/TRBV6-3; j_gene: TRBJ2-7; CDR3aa: ASSYSIAGSSYEQY
v_gene: TRBV3-1; j_gene: TRBJ2-1; CDR3aa: ASSHSRSNEQF
v_gene: TRBV7-2; j_gene: TRBJ2-1; CDR3aa: ASSFGGPSYNEQF